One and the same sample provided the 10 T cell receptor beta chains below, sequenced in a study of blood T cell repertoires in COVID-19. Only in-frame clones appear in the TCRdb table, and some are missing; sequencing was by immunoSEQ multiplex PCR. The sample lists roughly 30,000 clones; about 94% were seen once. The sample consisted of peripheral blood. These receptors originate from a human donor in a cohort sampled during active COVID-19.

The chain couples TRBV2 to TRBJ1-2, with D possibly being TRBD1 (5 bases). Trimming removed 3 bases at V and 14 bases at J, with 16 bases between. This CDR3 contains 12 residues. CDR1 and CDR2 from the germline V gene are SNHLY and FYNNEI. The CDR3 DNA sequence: TGTGCCAGCAGTGACGAACAGGTCGCTTTGACCTTC. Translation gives CASSDEQVALTF.

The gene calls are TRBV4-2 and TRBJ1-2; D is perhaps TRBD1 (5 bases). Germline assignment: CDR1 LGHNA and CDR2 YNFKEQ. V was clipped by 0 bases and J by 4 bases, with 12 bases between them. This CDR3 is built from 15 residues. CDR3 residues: CASSQEQAAIYGYTF. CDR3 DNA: TGTGCCAGCAGCCAAGAACAGGCGGCGATCTATGGCTACACCTTC.

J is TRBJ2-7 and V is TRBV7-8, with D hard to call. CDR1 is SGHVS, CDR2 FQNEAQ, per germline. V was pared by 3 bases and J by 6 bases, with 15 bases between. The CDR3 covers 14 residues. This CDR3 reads CASSFGDALREQYF. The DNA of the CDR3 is TGTGCCAGCAGCTTCGGTGATGCCTTGCGCGAGCAGTACTTC.

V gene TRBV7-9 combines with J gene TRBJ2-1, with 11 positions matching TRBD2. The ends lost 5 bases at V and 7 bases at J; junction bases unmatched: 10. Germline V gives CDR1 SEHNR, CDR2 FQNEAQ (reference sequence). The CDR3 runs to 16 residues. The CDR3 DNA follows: TGTGCCAGCAGCCGCGTTACTAGCGGGAGTCCTAATGAGCAGTTCTTC. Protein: CASSRVTSGSPNEQFF.

The CDR3 sequence: CATIAGGLTDTQYF. CDR3 DNA: TGTGCCACCATAGCGGGGGGGCTGACAGATACGCAGTATTTT. The rearrangement joins TRBV27 to TRBJ2-3; 11 bases fit TRBD2. Germline V lookup: CDR1 MNHEY, CDR2 SMNVEV (reference sequence). This CDR3 has 14 residues. V lost 10 bases, J lost 3 bases, and 6 bases stayed unmatched.

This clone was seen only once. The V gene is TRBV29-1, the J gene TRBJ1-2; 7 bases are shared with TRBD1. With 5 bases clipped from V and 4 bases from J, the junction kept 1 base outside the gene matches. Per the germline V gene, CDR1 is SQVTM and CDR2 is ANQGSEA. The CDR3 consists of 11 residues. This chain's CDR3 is CSVPGGYGYTF. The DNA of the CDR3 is TGCAGCGTTCCAGGGGGCTATGGCTACACCTTC.

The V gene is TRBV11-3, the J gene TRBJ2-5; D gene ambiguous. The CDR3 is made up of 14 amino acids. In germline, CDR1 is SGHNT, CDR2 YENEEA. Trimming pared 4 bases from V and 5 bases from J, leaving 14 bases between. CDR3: CASSSRLERETQYF. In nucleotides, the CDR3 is TGTGCCAGCAGCTCCCGACTGGAAAGGGAGACCCAGTACTTC.

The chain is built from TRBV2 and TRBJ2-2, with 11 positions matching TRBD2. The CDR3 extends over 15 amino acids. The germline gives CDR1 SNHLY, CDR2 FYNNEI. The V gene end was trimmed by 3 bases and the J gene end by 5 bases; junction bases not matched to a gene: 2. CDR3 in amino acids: CASSEGLAETGELFF. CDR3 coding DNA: TGTGCCAGCAGTGAGGGACTAGCGGAAACCGGGGAGCTGTTTTTT.

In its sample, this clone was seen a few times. The CDR3 region is CASSAGNVEKLFF. CDR3 in DNA: TGCGCCAGCAGCGCCGGTAATGTCGAAAAACTGTTTTTT. The genes are TRBV10-1 and TRBJ1-4; D gene ambiguous. V was clipped by 6 bases and J by 8 bases, with 13 bases between them. CDR3 length: 13 residues. The germline V gene has CDR1 WNHNN and CDR2 SYGVQD (reference sequence).

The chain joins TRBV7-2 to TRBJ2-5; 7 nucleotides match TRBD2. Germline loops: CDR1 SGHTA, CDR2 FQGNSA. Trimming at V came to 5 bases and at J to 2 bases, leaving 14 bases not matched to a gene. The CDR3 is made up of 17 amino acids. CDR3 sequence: CASSPGVSLAEQETQYF. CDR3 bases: TGTGCCAGCAGCCCCGGAGTATCGCTAGCGGAACAAGAGACCCAGTACTTC. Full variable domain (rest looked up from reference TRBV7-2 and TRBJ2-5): GAGVSQSPSNKVTEKGKDVELRCDPISGHTALYWYRQSLGQGLEFLIYFQGNSAPDKSGLPSDRFSAERTGGSVSTLTIQRTQQEDSAVYLCASSPGVSLAEQETQYFGPGTRLLVL.